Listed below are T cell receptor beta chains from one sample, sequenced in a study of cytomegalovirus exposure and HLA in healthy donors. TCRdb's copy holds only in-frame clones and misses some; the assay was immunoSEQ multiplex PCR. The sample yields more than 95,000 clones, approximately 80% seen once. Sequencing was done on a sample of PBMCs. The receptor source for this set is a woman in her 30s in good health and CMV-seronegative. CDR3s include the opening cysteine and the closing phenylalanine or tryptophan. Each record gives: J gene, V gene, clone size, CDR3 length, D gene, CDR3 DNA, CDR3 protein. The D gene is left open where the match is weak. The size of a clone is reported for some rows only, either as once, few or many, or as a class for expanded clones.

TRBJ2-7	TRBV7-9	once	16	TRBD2	TGTGCCAGCAGGCCCGGGACTAGCGGCGAACTCCACGAGCAGTACTTC	CASRPGTSGELHEQYF
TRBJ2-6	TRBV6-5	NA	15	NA	TGTGCCAGCAGCTCGACGGGATCTGGGGCCAACGTCCTGACTTTC	CASSSTGSGANVLTF
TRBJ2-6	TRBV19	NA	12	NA	TGTGCCAGTAGTTATGGGGCCAACGTCCTGACTTTC	CASSYGANVLTF
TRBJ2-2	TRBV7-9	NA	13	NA	TGTGCCAGCAGCCCTCGGGTTACCGGGGAGCTGTTTTTT	CASSPRVTGELFF
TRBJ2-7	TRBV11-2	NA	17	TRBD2	TGTGCCAGCAGCTTCACTGGGACTAGCGGGAGCTCGTACGAGCAGTACTTC	CASSFTGTSGSSYEQYF
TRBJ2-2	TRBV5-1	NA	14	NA	TGCGCCAGCAGCTTGGATCCTCAGGTCGGGGAGCTGTTTTTT	CASSLDPQVGELFF
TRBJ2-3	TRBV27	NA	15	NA	TGTGCCAGCAGTTTAGGAGGGAGGCGCACAGATACGCAGTATTTT	CASSLGGRRTDTQYF
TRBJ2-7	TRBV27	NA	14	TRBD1	TGTGCCAGCAGTTTTACGGGACAGACCTACGAGCAGTACTTC	CASSFTGQTYEQYF
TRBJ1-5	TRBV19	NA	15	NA	TGTGCCAGTAGTGTCTTGGGGCAAGAAGGTCAGCCCCAGCATTTT	CASSVLGQEGQPQHF
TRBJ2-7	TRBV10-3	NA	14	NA	TGTGCCATCAGTCATAGCGGAATATCCTACGAGCAGTACTTC	CAISHSGISYEQYF
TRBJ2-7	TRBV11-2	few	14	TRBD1	TGTGCCAGCAGCCCCGGGACAGGCGCCTACGAGCAGTACTTC	CASSPGTGAYEQYF
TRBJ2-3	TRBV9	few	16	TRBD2	TGTGCCAGCAGCGTAGGGGGAGGGAGGGTGACAGATACGCAGTATTTT	CASSVGGGRVTDTQYF
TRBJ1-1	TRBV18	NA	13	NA	TGTGCCAGCTCACCACGGGCGGGCACTGAAGCTTTCTTT	CASSPRAGTEAFF
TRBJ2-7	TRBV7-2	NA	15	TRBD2	TGTGCCAGCAGCTTAGTGACTAGCGTCTCCCACGAGCAGTACTTC	CASSLVTSVSHEQYF
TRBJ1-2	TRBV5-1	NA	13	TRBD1	TGCGCCAGCAGGGCCGGGACAGAAGATGGCTACACCTTC	CASRAGTEDGYTF
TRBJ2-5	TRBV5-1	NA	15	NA	TGCGCCAGCAGCTTGGGAGCGACCCCGGGGGAGACCCAGTACTTC	CASSLGATPGETQYF
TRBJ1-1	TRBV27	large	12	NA	TGTGCCAGCAGTTTAGGGGGGCGGGAGGCTTTCTTT	CASSLGGREAFF
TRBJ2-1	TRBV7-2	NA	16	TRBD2	TGTGCCAGCAGCTTAGCTCCTAGCGGGGGTTACAATGAGCAGTTCTTC	CASSLAPSGGYNEQFF
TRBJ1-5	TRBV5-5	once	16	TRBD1	TGTGCCAGCAGCCTCTCGGACAGGGTCGACAATCAGCCCCAGCATTTT	CASSLSDRVDNQPQHF
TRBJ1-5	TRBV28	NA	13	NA	TGTGCCAGCAGTTCAGGTAACCCCCAGCCCCAGCATTTT	CASSSGNPQPQHF
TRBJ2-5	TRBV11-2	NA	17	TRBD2	TGTGCCAGCAGACTAGCGGGGAGTCTTACCCGCGCCGAGACCCAGTACTTC	CASRLAGSLTRAETQYF
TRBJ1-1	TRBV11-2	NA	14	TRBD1	TGTGCCAGCAGCACCAGGGGGACGAACACTGAAGCTTTCTTT	CASSTRGTNTEAFF
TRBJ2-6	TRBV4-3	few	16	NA	TGCGCCAGCAGCCAAGATTTAGGAGGGGGGGCCAACGTCCTGACTTTC	CASSQDLGGGANVLTF
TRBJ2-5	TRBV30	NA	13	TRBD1	TGTGCCTGGAGAGGGGACAGGCCGGAGACCCAGTACTTC	CAWRGDRPETQYF
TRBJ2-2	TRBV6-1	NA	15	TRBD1	TGTGCCAGTAAAACACTAGGACAGGCCACCGGGGAGCTGTTTTTT	CASKTLGQATGELFF
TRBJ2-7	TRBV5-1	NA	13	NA	TGCGCCAGCAGCCCCGCCGCCCGCTACGAGCAGTACTTC	CASSPAARYEQYF
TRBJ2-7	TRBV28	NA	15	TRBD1	TGTGCCAGCTCAACGGGAAGGACAGGGGCCCACGAGCAGTACTTC	CASSTGRTGAHEQYF
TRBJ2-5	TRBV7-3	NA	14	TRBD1	TGTGCCAGCAGCTTAGGGGACAGGACAGAGACCCAGTACTTC	CASSLGDRTETQYF
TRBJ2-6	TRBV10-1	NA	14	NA	TGCGCCAGCAGTGATAGTACTGGGGCCAACGTCCTGACTTTC	CASSDSTGANVLTF
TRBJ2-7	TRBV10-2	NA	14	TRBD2	TGCGCCAGCTCTAGCGGAGGAAGCTCCTACGAGCAGTACTTC	CASSSGGSSYEQYF
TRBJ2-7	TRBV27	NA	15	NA	TGTGCCAGCAGTTTGGGTCCCACGGGTACGAGGGAGCAGTACTTC	CASSLGPTGTREQYF
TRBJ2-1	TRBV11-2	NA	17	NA	TGTGCCAGCAGCTTAGGAGGTGGGACTCGCGATTCAGGTGAGCAGTTCTTC	CASSLGGGTRDSGEQFF
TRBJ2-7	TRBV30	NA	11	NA	TGTGCCTGCCAGGGATTCAACGAGCAGTACTTC	CACQGFNEQYF
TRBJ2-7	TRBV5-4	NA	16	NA	TGTGCCAGCAGCCCAATAACGGCCCAGGGAAGATACGAGCAGTACTTC	CASSPITAQGRYEQYF
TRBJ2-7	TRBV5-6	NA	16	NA	TGTGCCAGCAGCCCTGAGGGTCGGCAGATCTCCTACGAGCAGTACTTC	CASSPEGRQISYEQYF
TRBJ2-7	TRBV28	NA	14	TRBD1	TGTGCCAGCAGTTTGACAGGGGGCTTCTACGAGCAGTACTTC	CASSLTGGFYEQYF
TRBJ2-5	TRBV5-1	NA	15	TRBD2	TGCGCCAGCAGCTTGGAAGCGGGAGGGCCAGAGACCCAGTACTTC	CASSLEAGGPETQYF
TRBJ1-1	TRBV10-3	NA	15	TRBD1	TGTGCCATCAGTGACCCCGGGACAGCGAACACTGAAGCTTTCTTT	CAISDPGTANTEAFF
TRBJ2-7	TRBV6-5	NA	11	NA	TGTGCCAGCAGTTCCTTTTACGAGCAGTACTTC	CASSSFYEQYF
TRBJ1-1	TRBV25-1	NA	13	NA	TGTGCCAGCAGTGACCTGGGGAGGGCTGAAGCTTTCTTT	CASSDLGRAEAFF
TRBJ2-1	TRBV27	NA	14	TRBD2	TGTGCCAGCTTTAAGGGAGGGAACTACAATGAGCAGTTCTTC	CASFKGGNYNEQFF
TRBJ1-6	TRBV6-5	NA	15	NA	TGTGCCAGCAGGTTGGCAGGCCTGGGCAATTCACCCCTCCACTTT	CASRLAGLGNSPLHF
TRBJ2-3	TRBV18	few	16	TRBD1	TGTGCCAGCTCGCCGAGGGGACAGGGGATAGCAGATACGCAGTATTTT	CASSPRGQGIADTQYF
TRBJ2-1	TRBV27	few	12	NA	TGTGCCAGCAGTTCCCCCGAGAATGAGCAGTTCTTC	CASSSPENEQFF
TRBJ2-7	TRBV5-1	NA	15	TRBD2	TGCGCCAGCAGCTTGAGAAGCGGGGGGCCCTACGAGCAGTACTTC	CASSLRSGGPYEQYF
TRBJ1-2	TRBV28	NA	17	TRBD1	TGTGCCAGCAGTAAACCCGGCGGGTGGACAGGGTACTATGGCTACACCTTC	CASSKPGGWTGYYGYTF